Listed here are 23 T cell receptor beta chains from one sample, sequenced in a study of neurological immune-mediated disorders. TCRdb ran MiXCR on the 5' RACE reads and lists one entry per CDR3 protein. The sample has over 40,000 distinct CDR3 sequences, over 6% seen once; the top ten hold around 0.6%. The sequenced sample consisted of CD4+ T cells from blood. These TCRs come from a woman between 35 and 50 years old in good health.

This clonotype came up many times. The chain uses TRBV7-2 and TRBJ2-2; 8 bases map to TRBD1. Germline loops: CDR1 SGHTA, CDR2 FQGNSA. The CDR3 has 15 residues. V trimming: 5 bases; J trimming: 5 bases; junction bases outside the gene matches: 7. Here the CDR3 DNA reads TGTGCCAGCAGCCGTAATACAGGGGGGACCGGGGAGCTGTTTTTT. Translating it yields CASSRNTGGTGELFF.

Many counts were recorded for this clonotype. The chain joins TRBV5-1 to TRBJ2-7, with 7 positions matching TRBD2. The CDR3 spans 15 residues. Germline V gene data show CDR1 as SGHRS and CDR2 as YFSETQ. V gave up 4 bases and J gave up 7 bases; unmatched junction bases: 14. The CDR3 coding sequence is TGCGCCAGCAGCCCGGAGGGGAGGGGATTTGGAGAGCAGTACTTC. Translating it yields CASSPEGRGFGEQYF. The whole variable domain, filled in from reference TRBV5-1 and TRBJ2-7, reads KAGVTQTPRYLIKTRGQQVTLSCSPISGHRSVSWYQQTPGQGLQFLFEYFSETQRNKGNFPGRFSGRQFSNSRSEMNVSTLELGDSALYLCASSPEGRGFGEQYFGPGTRLTVT.

This clonotype was seen many times. CDR3 loop: CASSFLRRGNEQFF. DNA for the CDR3: TGTGCCAGCAGCTTCCTTCGGAGGGGGAATGAGCAGTTCTTC. The chain carries TRBV7-9 and TRBJ2-1; the D gene could be TRBD1 or TRBD2 (6 bases each). Germline values: CDR1 SEHNR, CDR2 FQNEAQ (reference sequence). The CDR3 is made up of 14 amino acids. V lost 3 bases and J lost 7, with 13 bases in between.

This clonotype was detected many times. The gene calls are TRBV5-4 and TRBJ2-6, with D perhaps TRBD1 or TRBD2 (5 bases each). The CDR3 contains 14 residues. The V end lost 4 bases, the J end lost 4 bases, and 9 bases lay between the germline ends. The germline CDR1 and CDR2 sequences are SGHNT and YYREEE (reference sequence). CDR3 loop: CASSPGTGANVLTF. In DNA form, the CDR3 reads TGTGCCAGCAGCCCCGGGACCGGGGCCAACGTCCTGACTTTC.

This clonotype was recorded many times. The chain combines TRBV20-1 with TRBJ2-3, with 12 nucleotides matching TRBD2. Unmatched junction bases numbered 9, after V lost 4 bases and J lost 7 bases. The CDR3 is made up of 15 amino acids. Germline V CDR1 and CDR2: DFQATT, SNEGSKA (reference sequence). CDR3: CSAIPTSGSGYTQYF. As DNA, the CDR3 is TGCAGTGCTATCCCGACTAGCGGGAGTGGTTATACGCAGTATTTT.

This sequence joins TRBV5-6 and TRBJ1-2; 7 bases map to TRBD1. This CDR3 is built from 14 residues. Germline V lookup: CDR1 SGHDT, CDR2 YYEEEE. V gave up 0 bases and J gave up 4 bases; unmatched junction bases: 3. Here the CDR3 DNA reads TGTGCCAGCAGCTTGGGGGACAGATCCTATGGCTACACCTTC. The encoded protein is CASSLGDRSYGYTF.

This clonotype came up many times. The J gene is TRBJ2-7, the V gene TRBV27; the D gene is possibly TRBD2 (5 bases). The V and J ends lost 2 bases and 5 bases respectively, with 16 bases between them. This CDR3 has 15 amino acids. Looked up from germline, CDR1 is MNHEY and CDR2 is SMNVEV (reference sequence). CDR3 in DNA: TGTGCCAGCAGTTTAGAAGGTGGGAGTAGTCACGAGCAGTACTTC. Translating it yields CASSLEGGSSHEQYF.

This clonotype was counted at least ten times. The chain combines TRBV20-1 with TRBJ2-5; D might be TRBD2 (5 bases). There are 14 residues in the CDR3. V was shortened by 3 bases and J by 1 base, with 12 bases between the two germline ends. The germline V gene has CDR1 DFQATT and CDR2 SNEGSKA (reference sequence). CDR3 in amino acids: CSARSGVFQETQYF. CDR3 DNA: TGCAGTGCTAGGAGCGGAGTATTCCAAGAGACCCAGTACTTC.

This clonotype was recorded many times. The chain couples TRBV7-9 to TRBJ2-1, with 8 bases matching TRBD1. Germline lookup yields CDR1 SEHNR and CDR2 FQNEAQ (reference sequence). V was clipped by 1 base and J by 4 bases; unmatched bases: 3. The length of the CDR3 is 15 residues. CDR3 amino acids: CASSLVGTGYNEQFF. For the CDR3, the DNA is TGTGCCAGCAGCTTAGTTGGGACAGGTTACAATGAGCAGTTCTTC.

This clonotype occurred many times. This chain uses TRBV7-8 with TRBJ1-4, with D tentatively TRBD1 (5 bases). The germline V gene encodes CDR1 SGHVS and CDR2 FQNEAQ. There are 16 residues in the CDR3. V was clipped by 1 base and J by 4 bases, with 13 bases between them. DNA for the CDR3: TGTGCCAGCAGCTTAGGAGGGGCAGGGTTTAATGAAAAACTGTTTTTT. It codes for CASSLGGAGFNEKLFF. Full variable domain (missing parts from reference TRBV7-8 and TRBJ1-4): GAGVSQSPRYKVAKRGQDVALRCDPISGHVSLFWYQQALGQGPEFLTYFQNEAQLDKSGLPSDRFFAERPEGSVSTLKIQRTQQEDSAVYLCASSLGGAGFNEKLFFGSGTQLSVL.

In its sample, this clonotype was seen many times. The chain has TRBV20-1 and TRBJ2-5; D is ambiguous. Germline CDR1 DFQATT, CDR2 SNEGSKA (reference sequence). The V end was cut by 3 bases, the J end by 2 bases, with 16 bases between. This CDR3 is built from 15 residues. The DNA of the CDR3 is TGCAGTGCTAGCCTCCCCTGGGAATATCAAGAGACCCAGTACTTC. This codes for CSASLPWEYQETQYF.

This clonotype was counted a few times. This sequence joins TRBV9 and TRBJ2-5, with D unresolved. There are 14 residues in the CDR3. V was clipped by 2 bases and J by 3 bases, with 11 bases between them. Germline CDR1 SGDLS, CDR2 YYNGEE. For the CDR3, the DNA is TGTGCCAGCAGCGTTGGATTCGGAAAAGAGACCCAGTACTTC. Protein product: CASSVGFGKETQYF.

The table lists this clonotype with many counts. The chain couples TRBV5-1 to TRBJ2-1; D gene ambiguous. CDR1 and CDR2 from the germline V gene are SGHRS and YFSETQ. Trimming stripped 4 bases from V and 9 bases from J, with 14 bases between. The CDR3 spans 13 residues. For the CDR3, the DNA is TGCGCCAGCAGCCTTGAAGTTTTCAGTGAGCAGTTCTTC. Translation gives CASSLEVFSEQFF.

There are many counts of this clonotype. The chain combines TRBV20-1 with TRBJ1-6, with TRBD1 matching 7 bases. CDR1 is DFQATT and CDR2 is SNEGSKA in the germline V gene (reference sequence). The CDR3 totals 14 residues. J gave up 3 bases and V 3 bases, and 2 bases lay outside the gene matches. DNA for the CDR3: TGCAGTGCTAGTACAGGGGACTATAATTCACCCCTCCACTTT. Its protein product is CSASTGDYNSPLHF.

As regards this clonotype: One end of the junction does not line up with germline, which may come from a read error. The chain links TRBV28 to TRBJ2-5; D is possibly TRBD1 (7 bases). The CDR3 totals 14 residues. Germline loops: CDR1 MDHEN, CDR2 SYDVKM. CDR3 nucleotides: TGTGTCAGCAGGGGGGACAGCGGAAGAGAGACCCAGTACTTC. Residues: CVSRGDSGRETQYF.

There are many counts of this clonotype. The rearrangement uses TRBV20-1 and TRBJ1-2; D ambiguous. Germline CDR1 is DFQATT and CDR2 is SNEGSKA (reference sequence). The CDR3 loop spans 14 amino acids. Trimming shortened V by 6 bases and J by 2 bases, and 16 bases separated the two germline ends. The CDR3 region is CSARLGTINYGYTF. The CDR3 DNA follows: TGCAGTGCCCGACTCGGCACCATAAACTATGGCTACACCTTC.

Ten or more counts support this clonotype. The chain carries TRBV24-1 and TRBJ2-2, with D possibly being TRBD1 (6 bases). The CDR3 totals 13 residues. Germline loops: CDR1 KGHDR, CDR2 SFDVKD. V lost 6 bases, J lost 5 bases, and 9 bases lay in between. CDR3 nucleotide sequence: TGTGCCACCAGTAAAACAGGGACCGGGGAGCTGTTTTTT. Residues: CATSKTGTGELFF.

This clonotype has ten or more counts. The rearrangement joins TRBV6-1 to TRBJ1-5; no clear D gene. The CDR3 spans 11 residues. V dropped 6 bases and J dropped 11 bases, with 11 bases sitting between them. Germline-derived CDR1 and CDR2 are MNHNS and SASEGT. Written as DNA, the CDR3 is TGTGCCAGCAGCGAACTATGGGCCCAGCATTTT. Translated, it gives CASSELWAQHF.

This clonotype came up many times. The chain combines TRBV5-1 with TRBJ1-1, with D possibly being TRBD1 (5 bases). From germline, CDR1 is SGHRS and CDR2 YFSETQ. The germline V and J ends were trimmed by 0 bases and 4 bases, with 13 bases remaining between them. This CDR3 contains 15 residues. CDR3: CASSLVGDPGTEAFF. The DNA of the CDR3 is TGCGCCAGCAGCTTGGTGGGGGATCCAGGCACTGAAGCTTTCTTT. Supplemented by reference TRBV5-1 and TRBJ1-1, the full variable domain reads KAGVTQTPRYLIKTRGQQVTLSCSPISGHRSVSWYQQTPGQGLQFLFEYFSETQRNKGNFPGRFSGRQFSNSRSEMNVSTLELGDSALYLCASSLVGDPGTEAFFGQGTRLTVV.

This clonotype was found many times. This rearrangement joins TRBV29-1 to TRBJ1-1; D unresolved. Germline V gene data show CDR1 as SQVTM and CDR2 as ANQGSEA. The CDR3 contains 12 residues. Trimming removed 7 bases from V and 4 bases from J, with 13 bases in between. The CDR3 protein is CSADTSPTEAFF. CDR3 nucleotides: TGCAGCGCAGACACCTCCCCCACTGAAGCTTTCTTT.

At least ten counts were recorded for this clonotype. CDR3 in DNA: TGCAGTGCTAGCGTCGGGAACACCGGGGAGCTGTTTTTT. Its protein is CSASVGNTGELFF. The chain links TRBV20-1 to TRBJ2-2; no clear D gene. Germline assignment: CDR1 DFQATT and CDR2 SNEGSKA (reference sequence). V dropped 3 bases and J dropped 1 base, with 6 bases sitting between them. The CDR3 is 13 amino acids.

There are many counts of this clonotype. V usage is TRBV7-8 and J usage is TRBJ1-2, with D possibly being TRBD1 (5 bases). The CDR3 consists of 15 residues. Per germline, CDR1 SGHVS and CDR2 FQNEAQ. Trimming pared 5 bases from V and 3 bases from J, leaving 16 bases between. The CDR3 sequence is CASSPPRAADYGYTF. In DNA form, the CDR3 reads TGTGCCAGCAGCCCCCCCAGGGCCGCGGACTATGGCTACACCTTC.

This clonotype was seen many times. The V call is TRBV10-3, the J call TRBJ2-3; D possibly corresponds to TRBD1 (6 bases). Germline loops: CDR1 ENHRY, CDR2 SYGVKD. Trimming removed 5 bases at V and 1 base at J, with 19 bases between. This CDR3 spans 17 amino acids. The DNA for the CDR3 is TGTGCCATCAGTTCAGGGGCTGTCGGGGCACGCACAGATACGCAGTATTTT. Translating it yields CAISSGAVGARTDTQYF.